Described below is a single TCR beta chain sequence and its context. The CDR3 covers 14 residues. Germline V gene data show CDR1 as SGDLS and CDR2 as YYNGEE. Trimming took 3 bases from V and 3 from J; bases not matched to a gene: 4. The sample comes from a study of technical replicates of blood from four donors. Clones were read by immunoSEQ multiplex PCR, and TCRdb kept only the in-frame ones, dropping some. The sample lists more than 75,000 clones; about 96% were seen once. This TCR came from a human donor in good health. This chain links TRBV9 with TRBJ2-7, with 9 bases identical to TRBD1. Material: T cells isolated from PBMCs. CDR3 nucleotide sequence: TGTGCCAGCAGCGATGGGGACAGGGTCTACGAGCAGTACTTC. Translating gives CASSDGDRVYEQYF.